The present TCR beta chain was sequenced within a study of shared clonotypes between healthy human individuals. The CDR3 sequence is 16 residues long. V lost 3 bases, J lost 2 bases, and 17 bases lay in between. The germline CDR1 and CDR2 sequences are SGHRS and YFSETQ. About this clone: As yet, its antigen is unknown.

Findings and caveats of the study: The researchers took only blood, and tissue repertoires probably look different.

The repertoire was sequenced with immunoSEQ multiplex PCR; TCRdb's copy has only in-frame clones and lacks some. The sample contains around 2.5 million clones, approximately 93% of which appear only once. Sequencing was carried out using naive CD4+ T cells from PBMCs. The sample's subset: CD45RA+ positively selected. The chain joins TRBV5-1 to TRBJ2-5; D might be TRBD2 (6 bases). This clonotype was obtained from a young man in good health. Some clones in this sample may be carry-over from other donors' samples. Here the CDR3 reads CASSSWGEQIQETQYF. The CDR3 coding sequence is TGCGCCAGCAGCTCCTGGGGGGAACAGATTCAAGAGACCCAGTACTTC.